This record looks at one TCR beta chain sequence and its context. The CDR3 consists of 15 residues. V was clipped by 7 bases and J by 8 bases, with 21 bases between them. Per the germline V gene, CDR1 is SEHNR and CDR2 is FQNEAQ (reference sequence). Unique molecular identifiers tagged the TCRbeta library. TCRdb processed the PCR reads anew with MiXCR; each CDR3 protein has one entry. Of 450,000 to 600,000 distinct CDR3 sequences listed, 15% to 20% are singletons. The data derive from a study of T-cell reconstitution after alpha-beta-depleted transplantation in children. The clonotype was recovered from a human donor who donated a stem cell graft to a child with acute lymphoblastic leukemia. The starting material was PBMCs from the stem cell graft donor, obtained from the stem cell graft. J is TRBJ1-5 and V is TRBV7-9; possibly TRBD1 for D (5 bases). CDR3 loop: CASTQGWDRKEPQHF. The CDR3 coding sequence is TGTGCCAGCACCCAGGGATGGGACCGGAAGGAGCCCCAGCATTTT.